This T cell receptor beta chain was sequenced for a study of blood T cell repertoires in COVID-19. In the study overall: The cDNA or gDNA used as material had been derived from T cells, B-cell-depleted T cells, or PBMCs.

Participants came from some 26 US areas, aged about 18 to 89 years. Losses at the gene ends were 3 bases for V and 0 bases for J; bases not matched to a gene: 1. Germline values: CDR1 LNHDA, CDR2 SQIVND (reference sequence). The CDR3 is 14 residues long. Clones were read by immunoSEQ multiplex PCR, and TCRdb kept only the in-frame ones, dropping some. The table shows 430,000 or so clones, with around nine tenths occurring only once. With respect to this clone: The same CDR3 arises from other DNA sequences in this sample as well.

The sequence was collected from a woman between 40 and 50 years old who had recovered from COVID-19. The chain uses TRBV19 and TRBJ2-7; 8 bases are shared with TRBD1. Sequencing was performed on PBMCs or T cells enriched from blood (not recorded which). DNA for the CDR3: TGTGCCAGTAGTATTGGGACAGGCTCCTACGAGCAGTACTTC. Its protein is CASSIGTGSYEQYF.